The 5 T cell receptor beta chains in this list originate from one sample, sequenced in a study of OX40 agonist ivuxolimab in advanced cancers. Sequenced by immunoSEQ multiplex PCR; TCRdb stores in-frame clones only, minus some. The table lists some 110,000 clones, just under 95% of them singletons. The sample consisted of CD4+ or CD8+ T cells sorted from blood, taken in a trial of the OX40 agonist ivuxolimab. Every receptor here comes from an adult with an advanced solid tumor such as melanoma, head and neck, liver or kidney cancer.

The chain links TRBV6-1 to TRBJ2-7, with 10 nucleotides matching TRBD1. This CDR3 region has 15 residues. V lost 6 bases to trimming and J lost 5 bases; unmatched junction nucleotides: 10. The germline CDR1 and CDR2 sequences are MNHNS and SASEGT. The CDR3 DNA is TGTGCCAGCAGGGGGTCCTGGACAGGGGGAAACGAGCAGTACTTC. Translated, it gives CASRGSWTGGNEQYF.

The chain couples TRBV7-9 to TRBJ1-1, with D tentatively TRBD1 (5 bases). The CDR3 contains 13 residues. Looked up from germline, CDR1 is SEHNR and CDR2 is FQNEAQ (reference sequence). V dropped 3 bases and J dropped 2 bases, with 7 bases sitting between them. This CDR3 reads CASSLDTNTEAFF. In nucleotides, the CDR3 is TGTGCCAGCAGCTTGGACACAAACACTGAAGCTTTCTTT.

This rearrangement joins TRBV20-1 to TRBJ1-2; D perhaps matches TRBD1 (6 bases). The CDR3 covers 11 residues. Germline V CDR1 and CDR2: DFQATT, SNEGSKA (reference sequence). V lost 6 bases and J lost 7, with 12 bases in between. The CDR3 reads CSALRGPGYTF. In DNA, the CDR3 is TGCAGTGCCCTCAGGGGTCCTGGCTACACCTTC.

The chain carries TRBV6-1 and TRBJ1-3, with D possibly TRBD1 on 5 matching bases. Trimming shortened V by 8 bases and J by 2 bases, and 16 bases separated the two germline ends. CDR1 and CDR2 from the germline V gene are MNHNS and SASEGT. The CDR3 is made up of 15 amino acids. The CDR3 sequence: CASSDPGKTGNTIYF. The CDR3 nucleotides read TGTGCCAGCTCAGACCCAGGGAAGACTGGAAACACCATATATTTT.

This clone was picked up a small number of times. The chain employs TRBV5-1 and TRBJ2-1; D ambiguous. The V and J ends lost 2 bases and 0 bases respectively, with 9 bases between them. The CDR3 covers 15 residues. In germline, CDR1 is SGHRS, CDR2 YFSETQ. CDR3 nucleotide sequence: TGCGCCAGCAGCTTTTCGGGTGGCTCCTACAATGAGCAGTTCTTC. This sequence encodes CASSFSGGSYNEQFF.